The clone carrying this T cell receptor (beta chain) was counted once. The data stem from a study of blood T cell repertoires in COVID-19. As for the study in general: Italy, Spain and the United States were the sources of the convalescent and acute COVID-19 samples. The cDNA or gDNA used as material had been derived from T cells, B-cell-depleted T cells, or PBMCs.

Looked up from germline, CDR1 is LNHDA and CDR2 is SQIVND (reference sequence). The junction had 12 bases not matched to a gene; V was cut back by 1 base and J by 2 bases. The CDR3 runs 21 residues. How the authors handled the data: Researchers report that nucleated cell counts were estimated from reference gene primer amplification. Clones were sequenced by immunoSEQ multiplex PCR, and TCRdb holds only the in-frame ones, with some missing. D and trimming come from the DNA, and the V and J calls and clone size come from that table. The sample yields 200,000 or so clones, around nine tenths seen once.

The receptor's source is an older woman with acute or convalescent COVID-19. Sequenced: peripheral blood. This chain connects TRBV19 to TRBJ2-1, with 15 bases identical to TRBD2. CDR3 bases: TGTGCCAGTAGTATAGGTTGGACTAGCGGGGGGGCCGGTTTGACCTACAATGAGCAGTTCTTC. This gives the protein CASSIGWTSGGAGLTYNEQFF.